This paragraph covers one T cell receptor beta chain sequence. What it recognizes is unknown. The V gene's germline CDR1 is SGHRS and CDR2 YFSETQ. This CDR3 is 14 amino acids long. Trimming took off 2 bases at V and 3 bases at J, with 12 bases between the two ends. This entry comes from a study of graft-versus-host responses after intestinal transplantation. Study details: Recipients underwent multivisceral, liver-intestinal, or isolated intestinal transplants. Study-level results: With peak circulating GvH clone levels came an association with early post-transplant HvG declines.

Assay used: immunoSEQ multiplex PCR; TCRdb lists only in-frame clones, some missing. The sample lists more than 85,000 clones; about nine tenths were seen once. V is TRBV5-1 and J is TRBJ2-7, with D possibly TRBD1 on 6 matching bases. This sequence originates from a human donor who was the organ donor for an intestinal transplant. Sequencing was performed on unstimulated CD8+ T cells sorted from spleen or lymph node cells, taken before transplant. The CDR3: CASSLTGPDYEQYF. The CDR3 nucleotides read TGCGCCAGCAGCTTAACAGGGCCGGACTACGAGCAGTACTTC.